Below, 17 T cell receptor beta chains from the same sample are listed, as sequenced in a study of CD8+ T cells in alopecia areata (dated by TCRdb to the late 2010s). The protocol used for the library was the immunoSEQ multiplex PCR assay. For TCR sequencing, RNA was extracted from every sample and reverse transcribed into cDNA to serve as template. As stored in TCRdb, this immuneACCESS dataset retains in-frame rearrangements with V and J assigned. A fraction of the clones does not appear; measured against another copy, unresolved V genes explain less than half of the discrepancy, and the remainder lacks a known reason. For this sample there are 250,000 or so clones; roughly two thirds appear just once. Clones ranked in the top ten supply roughly 1.2% of the sample. The time point label of this sample denotes: baseline before oral tofacitinib. Material: CD4+ T cells sorted from blood, obtained at week 0. Every receptor here comes from a human donor with alopecia areata.

Turning to this clone: Other nucleotide sequences in the sample specify the same CDR3. V and J are TRBV20-1 and TRBJ1-1; D remains unclear. Germline CDR1 reads DFQATT; CDR2 reads SNEGSKA (reference sequence). The CDR3 length is 11 residues. V was trimmed by 3 bases and J by 4 bases, leaving 6 bases between them. CDR3 protein: CSARRSTEAFF. CDR3 nucleotides: TGCAGTGCTAGGAGGAGCACTGAAGCTTTCTTT.

The V and J genes are TRBV7-3 and TRBJ1-2, with no clear D. Germline-derived CDR1 and CDR2 are SGHTA and FQGTGA. V shed 1 base and J shed 14 bases, with 5 bases lying between them. CDR3 length: 9 amino acids. CDR3 in DNA: TGTGCCAGCAGCTTAATGAGGACCTTC. Its protein is CASSLMRTF.

This clone came up a few times. The V call is TRBV29-1, the J call TRBJ2-7; TRBD1 matches at 8 bases. The CDR3 sequence is 13 residues long. The V segment lost 7 bases and the J segment 3 bases; nucleotides outside the gene matches: 8. Germline loops: CDR1 SQVTM, CDR2 ANQGSEA. The CDR3 region has the DNA TGCAGCGCTGGGACAGGTCTATTCTACGAGCAGTACTTC. It encodes CSAGTGLFYEQYF.

The chain is built from TRBV30 and TRBJ2-5; D is possibly TRBD1 (7 bases). Trimming removed 3 bases from V and 5 bases from J, with 19 bases in between. This CDR3 is built from 15 residues. CDR1 GTSNPN and CDR2 SVGIG come from the germline V gene (reference sequence). CDR3: CAWSLDRAAGETQYF. The CDR3 bases are TGTGCCTGGAGCCTCGACAGGGCGGCGGGGGAGACCCAGTACTTC.

The chain recombines TRBV29-1 with TRBJ2-2; D call uncertain. Per the germline V gene, CDR1 is SQVTM and CDR2 is ANQGSEA. V dropped 4 bases and J dropped 7 bases, with 10 bases sitting between them. This CDR3 comprises 12 residues. CDR3: CSVVWNSGELFF. CDR3 nucleotide sequence: TGCAGCGTTGTCTGGAATAGCGGGGAGCTGTTTTTT.

CDR3 in DNA: TGTGCCAGCAGCTCCCTCGGGCAGTCCTACGAGCAGTACTTC. Encoded protein: CASSSLGQSYEQYF. The chain links TRBV7-2 to TRBJ2-7, with D unresolved. Germline values: CDR1 SGHTA, CDR2 FQGNSA. Trimming took off 4 bases at V and 1 base at J, with 11 bases between the two ends. The CDR3 contains 14 residues.

The gene calls are TRBV2 and TRBJ1-6; D is unresolved. The CDR3 is made up of 11 amino acids. Germline CDR1 SNHLY, CDR2 FYNNEI. The ends were cut back, 4 bases at V and 11 bases at J, with 6 bases in the middle. Here the CDR3 reads CASSGSTPLHF. The CDR3 DNA follows: TGTGCCAGCAGTGGGAGTACACCCCTCCACTTT.

The sample holds a few counts of this clone. This sequence joins TRBV11-2 and TRBJ2-7; maybe TRBD1 (5 bases). The CDR3 runs to 13 residues. CDR1 is SGHAT, CDR2 FQNNGV, per germline. Trimming left V 3 bases short and J 5 bases short, with 11 bases between. CDR3 in amino acids: CASSFTTVDEQYF. The CDR3 nucleotides are TGTGCCAGCAGCTTCACGACAGTAGACGAGCAGTACTTC.

The chain joins TRBV15 to TRBJ2-1; D gene unclear. This CDR3 is 18 amino acids long. Per germline, CDR1 LNHNV and CDR2 YYDKDF (reference sequence). The V end lost 0 bases, the J end lost 3 bases, and 18 bases lay between the germline ends. CDR3 nucleotides: TGTGCCACCAGCAGAGATGACGCTACCGTTTGGGGCTACAATGAGCAGTTCTTC. It encodes CATSRDDATVWGYNEQFF.

The V call is TRBV7-9, the J call TRBJ2-7; 13 bases are shared with TRBD2. Germline V gene data show CDR1 as SEHNR and CDR2 as FQNEAQ (reference sequence). The CDR3 spans 17 residues. V dropped 7 bases and J dropped 4; count of bases not matched to a gene: 13. The CDR3 DNA is TGTGCCAGCACCCAACAAGGGGGGACTAGCGGGGCTTACGAGCAGTACTTC. Amino acids: CASTQQGGTSGAYEQYF.

The chain links TRBV29-1 to TRBJ2-1, with 16 bases identical to TRBD2. The CDR3 is 17 residues long. Germline lookup yields CDR1 SQVTM and CDR2 ANQGSEA. The J segment lost 0 bases and the V segment lost 5 bases, leaving 4 bases of the junction unmatched. The CDR3 DNA reads TGCAGCGTTATGGGACTAGCGGGGGGGAGCTCCTACAATGAGCAGTTCTTC. Protein product: CSVMGLAGGSSYNEQFF.

This clone has just one count. The V gene is TRBV29-1, the J gene TRBJ2-7; 7 bases are shared with TRBD2. Unmatched junction bases numbered 7, after V lost 6 bases and J lost 2 bases. Germline values: CDR1 SQVTM, CDR2 ANQGSEA. The CDR3 has 13 residues. Here the CDR3 DNA reads TGCAGCGTACGGACTAGTGCTACCTACGAGCAGTACTTC. Translating it yields CSVRTSATYEQYF.

The chain links TRBV5-4 to TRBJ2-1, with TRBD2 identical over 8 bases. The germline CDR1 and CDR2 sequences are SGHNT and YYREEE (reference sequence). The CDR3 is 15 amino acids. Germline trimming cut 1 base from V and 9 bases from J; bases unmatched to any gene: 9. CDR3 in DNA: TGTGCCAGCAGCTTGCGAGCGGGGGCCGGGGGTGAGCAGTTCTTC. Its protein product is CASSLRAGAGGEQFF.

V gene TRBV30 combines with J gene TRBJ2-3; no reliable D call. The CDR3 sequence is 13 residues long. CDR1 is GTSNPN and CDR2 is SVGIG in the germline V gene (reference sequence). V dropped 4 bases and J dropped 3 bases, with 11 bases sitting between them. The CDR3 here is CAWNRIRTDTQYF. The CDR3 nucleotides are TGTGCCTGGAATAGAATACGGACAGATACGCAGTATTTT.

J is TRBJ2-3 and V is TRBV5-6; TRBD2 matches at 7 bases. The V segment lost 0 bases and the J segment 1 base; nucleotides outside the gene matches: 2. The germline CDR1 and CDR2 sequences are SGHDT and YYEEEE. The CDR3 consists of 15 residues. CDR3 region: CASSLASGGTDTQYF. The DNA of the CDR3 is TGTGCCAGCAGCTTGGCCAGCGGGGGCACAGATACGCAGTATTTT.

This chain joins TRBV30 and TRBJ2-1, with D uncertain. Germline lookup yields CDR1 GTSNPN and CDR2 SVGIG (reference sequence). The CDR3 has 12 amino acids. V was trimmed by 6 bases and J by 8 bases, leaving 14 bases between them. In nucleotides, the CDR3 is TGTGCCTGCCTCGGACGGCGGCATGAGCAGTTCTTC. This translates into CACLGRRHEQFF.

The chain carries TRBV30 and TRBJ1-2; TRBD1 matches 8 bases. Losses at the gene ends were 5 bases for V and 8 bases for J; bases not matched to a gene: 16. The germline V gene encodes CDR1 GTSNPN and CDR2 SVGIG (reference sequence). This CDR3 is 15 amino acids long. CDR3 amino acids: CAWGGTGLQSRGYTF. The CDR3 nucleotides are TGTGCCTGGGGAGGGACAGGCCTTCAATCGAGGGGCTACACCTTC.